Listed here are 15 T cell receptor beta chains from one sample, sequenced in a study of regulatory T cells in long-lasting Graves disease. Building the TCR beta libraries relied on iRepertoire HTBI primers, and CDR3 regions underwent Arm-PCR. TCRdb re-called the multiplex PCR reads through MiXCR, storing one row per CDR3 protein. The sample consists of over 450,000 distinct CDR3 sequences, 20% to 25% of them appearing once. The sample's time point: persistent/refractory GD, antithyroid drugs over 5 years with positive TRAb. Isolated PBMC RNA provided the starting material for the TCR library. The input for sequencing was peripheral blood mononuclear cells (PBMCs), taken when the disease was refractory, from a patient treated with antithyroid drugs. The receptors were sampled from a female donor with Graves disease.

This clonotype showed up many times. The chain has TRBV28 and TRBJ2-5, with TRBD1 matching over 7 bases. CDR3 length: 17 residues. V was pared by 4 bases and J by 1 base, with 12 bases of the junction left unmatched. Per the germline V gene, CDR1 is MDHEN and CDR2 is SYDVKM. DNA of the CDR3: TGTGCCAGCAGTTCCTCCGACAGGGTTAGAGCCCAAGAGACCCAGTACTTC. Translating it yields CASSSSDRVRAQETQYF.

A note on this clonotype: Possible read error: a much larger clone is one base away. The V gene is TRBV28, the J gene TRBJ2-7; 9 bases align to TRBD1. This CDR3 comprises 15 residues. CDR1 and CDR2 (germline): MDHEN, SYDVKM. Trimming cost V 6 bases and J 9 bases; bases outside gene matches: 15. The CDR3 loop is CASSRYRGLPEGQYF. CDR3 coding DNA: TGTGCCAGCAGCCGTTACAGGGGGCTACCTGAGGGGCAGTACTTC.

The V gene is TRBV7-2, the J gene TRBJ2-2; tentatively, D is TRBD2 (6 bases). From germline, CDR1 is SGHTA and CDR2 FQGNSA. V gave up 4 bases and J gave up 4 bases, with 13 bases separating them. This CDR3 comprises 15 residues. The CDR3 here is CASSWNGGSTGELFF. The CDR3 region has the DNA TGTGCCAGCAGCTGGAATGGAGGGTCCACCGGGGAGCTGTTTTTT.

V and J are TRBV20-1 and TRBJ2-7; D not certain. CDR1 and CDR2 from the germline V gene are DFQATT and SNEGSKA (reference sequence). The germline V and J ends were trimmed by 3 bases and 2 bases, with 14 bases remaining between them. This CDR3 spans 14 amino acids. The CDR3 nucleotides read TGCAGTGCTAGGGGTCCTTGGGTACCCTACGAGCAGTACTTC. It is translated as CSARGPWVPYEQYF.

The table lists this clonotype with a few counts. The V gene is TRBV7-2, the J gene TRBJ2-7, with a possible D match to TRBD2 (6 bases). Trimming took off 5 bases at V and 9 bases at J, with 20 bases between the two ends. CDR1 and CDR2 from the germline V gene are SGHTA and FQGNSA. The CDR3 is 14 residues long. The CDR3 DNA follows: TGTGCCAGCAGCGGAAATACCCGGACCGGGGGGCAGTACTTC. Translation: CASSGNTRTGGQYF.

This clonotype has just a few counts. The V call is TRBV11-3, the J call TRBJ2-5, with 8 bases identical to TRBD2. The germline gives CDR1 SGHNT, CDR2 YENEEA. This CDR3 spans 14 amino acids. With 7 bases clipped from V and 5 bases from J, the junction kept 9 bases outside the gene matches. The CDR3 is CASTVTSAQETQYF. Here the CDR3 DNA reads TGTGCCAGCACTGTGACTAGCGCCCAGGAGACCCAGTACTTC.

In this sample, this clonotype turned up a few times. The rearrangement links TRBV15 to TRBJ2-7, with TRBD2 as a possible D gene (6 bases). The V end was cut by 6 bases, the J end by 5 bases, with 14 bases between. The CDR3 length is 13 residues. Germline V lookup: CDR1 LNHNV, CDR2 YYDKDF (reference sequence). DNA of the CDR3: TGTGCCACCAGATCCGGGAGTATAAACGAGCAGTACTTC. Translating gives CATRSGSINEQYF.

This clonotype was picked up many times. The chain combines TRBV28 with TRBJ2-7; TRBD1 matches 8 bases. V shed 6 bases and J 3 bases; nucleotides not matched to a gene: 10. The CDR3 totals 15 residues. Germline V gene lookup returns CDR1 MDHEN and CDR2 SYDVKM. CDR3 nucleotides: TGTGCCAGCAGGGGCGACAGGGGAGGTGTCTACGAGCAGTACTTC. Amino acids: CASRGDRGGVYEQYF.

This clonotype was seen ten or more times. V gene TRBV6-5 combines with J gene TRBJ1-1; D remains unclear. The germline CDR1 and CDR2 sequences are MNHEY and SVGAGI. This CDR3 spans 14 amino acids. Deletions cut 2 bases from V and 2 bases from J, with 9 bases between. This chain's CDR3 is CASSYGEDNTEAFF. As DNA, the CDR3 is TGTGCCAGCAGTTACGGGGAGGACAACACTGAAGCTTTCTTT.

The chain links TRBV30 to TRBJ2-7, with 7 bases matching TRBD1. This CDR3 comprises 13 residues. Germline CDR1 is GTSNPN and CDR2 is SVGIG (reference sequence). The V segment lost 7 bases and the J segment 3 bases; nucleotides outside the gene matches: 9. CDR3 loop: CAFSPGQLYEQYF. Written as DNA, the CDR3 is TGTGCCTTCTCCCCGGGACAGCTCTACGAGCAGTACTTC.

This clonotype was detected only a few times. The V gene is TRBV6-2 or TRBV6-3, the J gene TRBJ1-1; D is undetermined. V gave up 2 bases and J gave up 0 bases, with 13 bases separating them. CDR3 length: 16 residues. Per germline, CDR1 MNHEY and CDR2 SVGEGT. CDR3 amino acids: CASSYSRLLMNTEAFF. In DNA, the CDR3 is TGTGCCAGCAGTTACAGTCGACTGCTCATGAACACTGAAGCTTTCTTT.

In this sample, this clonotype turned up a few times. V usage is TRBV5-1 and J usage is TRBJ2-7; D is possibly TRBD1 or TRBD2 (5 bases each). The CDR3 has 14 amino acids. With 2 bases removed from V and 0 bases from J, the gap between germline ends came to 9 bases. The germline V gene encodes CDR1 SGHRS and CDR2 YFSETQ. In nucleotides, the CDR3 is TGCGCCAGCAGCTTCGGGGCCAGCTCCTACGAGCAGTACTTC. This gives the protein CASSFGASSYEQYF.

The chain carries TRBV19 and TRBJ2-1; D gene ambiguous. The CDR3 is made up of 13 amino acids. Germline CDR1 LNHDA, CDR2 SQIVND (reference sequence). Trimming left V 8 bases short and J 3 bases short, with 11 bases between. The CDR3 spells CASHDIHYNEQFF. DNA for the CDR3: TGTGCCAGTCATGACATCCACTACAATGAGCAGTTCTTC.

The CDR3 protein is CASSQELGRAGETQYF. The CDR3 nucleotides are TGTGCCAGCAGCCAAGAGCTCGGGAGGGCCGGGGAGACCCAGTACTTC. The chain couples TRBV3-1 to TRBJ2-5, with 8 bases identical to TRBD2. With 0 bases clipped from V and 5 bases from J, the junction kept 8 bases outside the gene matches. Germline CDR1 and CDR2: LGHDT and YNNKEL (reference sequence). This CDR3 is built from 16 residues.

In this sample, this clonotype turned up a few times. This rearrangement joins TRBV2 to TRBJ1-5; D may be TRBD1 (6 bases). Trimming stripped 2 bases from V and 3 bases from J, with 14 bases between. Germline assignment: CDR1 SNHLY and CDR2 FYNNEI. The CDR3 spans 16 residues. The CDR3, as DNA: TGTGCCAGCAGTGAATTTTCCGGGGACAACAATCAGCCCCAGCATTTT. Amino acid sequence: CASSEFSGDNNQPQHF.